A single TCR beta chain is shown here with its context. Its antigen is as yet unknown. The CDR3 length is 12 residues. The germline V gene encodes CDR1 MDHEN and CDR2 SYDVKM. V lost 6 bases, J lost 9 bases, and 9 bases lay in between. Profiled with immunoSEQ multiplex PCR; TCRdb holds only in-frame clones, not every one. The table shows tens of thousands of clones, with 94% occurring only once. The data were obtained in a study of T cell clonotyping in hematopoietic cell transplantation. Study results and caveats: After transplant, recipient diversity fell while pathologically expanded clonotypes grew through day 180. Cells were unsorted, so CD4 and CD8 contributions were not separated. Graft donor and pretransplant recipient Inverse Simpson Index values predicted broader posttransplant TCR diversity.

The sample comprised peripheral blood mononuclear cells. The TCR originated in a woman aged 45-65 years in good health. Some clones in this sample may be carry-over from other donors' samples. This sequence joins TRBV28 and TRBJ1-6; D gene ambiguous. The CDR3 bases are TGTGCCAGCAGGCAAAAACCTTCACCCCTCCACTTT. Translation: CASRQKPSPLHF.